This T cell receptor beta chain was profiled in a study of T cells in Graves' hyperthyroidism and ophthalmopathy. The study, taken as a whole, reports: Ophthalmopathy, which appeared later, was predicted by the model a median about 5.9 months before onset.

Comments on this clonotype: Its antigen is not known.

Hyperthyroidism patients were newly diagnosed, had disease duration under 2 months, and were aged 18 to 65 years. A patient was excluded if there was uncontrolled infection, other autoimmune disease, pregnancy or lactation. The PBMCs had their origin in less than 13 ml of fresh peripheral blood. In germline, CDR1 is DFQATT, CDR2 SNEGSKA (reference sequence). This CDR3 has 14 amino acids. Trimming cost V 6 bases and J 2 bases; bases outside gene matches: 5. Researchers took RNA transcripts and amplified the TCR beta CDR3 regions from them. In the first-round RT-PCR of the TCR CDR3, the HTBI primer set was used. TCRdb analysed the multiplex PCR reads with MiXCR anew, one entry per CDR3 protein. Among 350,000 or so distinct CDR3 sequences listed, 15% to 20% were seen once.

This receptor was identified in a woman between 45 and 65 years old with Graves' hyperthyroidism. The chain joins TRBV20-1 to TRBJ1-5, with 9 bases matching TRBD1. Sequenced: blood. This CDR3 reads CSAPRTGGNQPQHF. The CDR3 DNA reads TGCAGTGCCCCCCGGACAGGGGGCAATCAGCCCCAGCATTTT.